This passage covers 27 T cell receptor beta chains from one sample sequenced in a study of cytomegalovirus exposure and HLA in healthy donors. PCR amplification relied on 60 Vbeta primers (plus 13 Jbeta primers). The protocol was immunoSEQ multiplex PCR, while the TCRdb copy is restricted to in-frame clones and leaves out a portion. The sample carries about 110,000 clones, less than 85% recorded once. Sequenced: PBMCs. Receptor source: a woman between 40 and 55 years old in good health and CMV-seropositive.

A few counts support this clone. The CDR3 here is CASSDSMVAGGDEQFF. CDR3 coding DNA: TGTGCCAGCAGTGACTCCATGGTAGCGGGGGGCGATGAGCAGTTCTTC. The rearrangement links TRBV6-4 to TRBJ2-1; 10 nucleotides line up with TRBD2. From germline, CDR1 is MRHNA and CDR2 SNTAGT. The V segment lost 0 bases and the J segment 8 bases; nucleotides outside the gene matches: 7. The CDR3 contains 16 residues.

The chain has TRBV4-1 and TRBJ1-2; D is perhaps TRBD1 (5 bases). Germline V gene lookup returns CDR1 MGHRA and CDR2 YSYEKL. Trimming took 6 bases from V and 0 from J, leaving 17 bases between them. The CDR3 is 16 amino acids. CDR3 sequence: CASSPGTDLANYGYTF. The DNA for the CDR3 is TGCGCCAGCAGTCCCGGGACTGACCTAGCTAACTATGGCTACACCTTC.

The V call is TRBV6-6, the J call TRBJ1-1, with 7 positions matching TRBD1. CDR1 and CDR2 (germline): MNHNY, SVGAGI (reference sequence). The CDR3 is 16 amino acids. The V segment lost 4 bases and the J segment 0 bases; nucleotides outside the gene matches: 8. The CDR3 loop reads CASSWGQQGMNTEAFF. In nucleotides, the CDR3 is TGTGCCAGCAGTTGGGGGCAACAGGGGATGAACACTGAAGCTTTCTTT.

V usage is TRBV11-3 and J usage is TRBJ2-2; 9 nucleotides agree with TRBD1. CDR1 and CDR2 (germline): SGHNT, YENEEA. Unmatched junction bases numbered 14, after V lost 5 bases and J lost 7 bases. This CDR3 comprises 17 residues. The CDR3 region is CASSPGTGKSSGGELFF. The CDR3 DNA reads TGTGCCAGCAGCCCGGGGACAGGGAAATCTTCTGGCGGGGAGCTGTTTTTT.

CDR3 loop: CASSPTGPRYGYTF. For the CDR3, the DNA is TGTGCCAGCAGCCCGACAGGGCCTCGGTATGGCTACACCTTC. The chain has TRBV6-6 and TRBJ1-2; TRBD1 matches at 7 bases. CDR3 length equals 14 residues. CDR1 MNHNY and CDR2 SVGAGI come from the germline V gene (reference sequence). The junction had 9 bases not matched to a gene; V was cut back by 6 bases and J by 5 bases.

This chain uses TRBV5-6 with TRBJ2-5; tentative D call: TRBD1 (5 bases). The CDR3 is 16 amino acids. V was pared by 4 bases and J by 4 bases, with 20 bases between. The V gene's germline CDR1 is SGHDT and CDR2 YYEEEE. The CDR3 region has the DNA TGTGCCAGCAGCGGTTACCAAGACAGTAAGGTAGAGACCCAGTACTTC. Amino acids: CASSGYQDSKVETQYF.

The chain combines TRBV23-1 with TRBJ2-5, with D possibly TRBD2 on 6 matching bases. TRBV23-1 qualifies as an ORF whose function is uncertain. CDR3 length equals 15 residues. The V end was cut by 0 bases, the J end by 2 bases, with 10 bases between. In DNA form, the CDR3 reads TGCGCCAGCAGTCAATCGGAGGAGGGGCAAGAGACCCAGTACTTC. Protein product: CASSQSEEGQETQYF.

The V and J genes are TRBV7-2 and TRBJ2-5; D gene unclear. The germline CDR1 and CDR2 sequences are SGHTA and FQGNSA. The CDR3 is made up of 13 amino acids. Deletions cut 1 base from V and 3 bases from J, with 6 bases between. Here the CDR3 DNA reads TGTGCCAGCAGCTTAGACTTAGAAGAGACCCAGTACTTC. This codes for CASSLDLEETQYF. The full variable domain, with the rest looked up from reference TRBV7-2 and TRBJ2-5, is GAGVSQSPSNKVTEKGKDVELRCDPISGHTALYWYRQSLGQGLEFLIYFQGNSAPDKSGLPSDRFSAERTGGSVSTLTIQRTQQEDSAVYLCASSLDLEETQYFGPGTRLLVL.

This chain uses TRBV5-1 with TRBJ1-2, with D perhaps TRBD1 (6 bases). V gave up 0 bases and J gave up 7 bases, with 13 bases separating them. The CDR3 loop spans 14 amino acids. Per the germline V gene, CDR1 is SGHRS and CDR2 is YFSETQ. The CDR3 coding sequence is TGCGCCAGCAGCTTGGCCGTGGGGGCGAGTGGCTACACCTTC. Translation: CASSLAVGASGYTF.

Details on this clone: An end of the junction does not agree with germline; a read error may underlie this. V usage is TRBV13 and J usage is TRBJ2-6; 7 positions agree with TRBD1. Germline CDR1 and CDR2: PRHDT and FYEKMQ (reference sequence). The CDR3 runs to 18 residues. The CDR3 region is CASNLGTVPGVGANVLTF. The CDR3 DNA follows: TGTGCCAGCAACTTAGGGACAGTTCCGGGCGTGGGTGCCAACGTCCTGACTTTC.

The chain's CDR3 is CASSATGTGANSPLHF. CDR3 coding DNA: TGCGCCAGCAGCGCAACCGGGACAGGTGCGAATTCACCCCTCCACTTT. V gene TRBV5-1 combines with J gene TRBJ1-6, with 8 positions matching TRBD1. Germline V lookup: CDR1 SGHRS, CDR2 YFSETQ. This CDR3 region has 16 residues. Unmatched junction bases numbered 10, after V lost 4 bases and J lost 7 bases.

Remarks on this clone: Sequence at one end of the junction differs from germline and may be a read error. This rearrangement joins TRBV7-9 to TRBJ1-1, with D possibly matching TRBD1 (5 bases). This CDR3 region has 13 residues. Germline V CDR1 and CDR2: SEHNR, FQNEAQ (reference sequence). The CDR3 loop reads CASSLGGLMRGTF. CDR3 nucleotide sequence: TGTGCCAGCAGCTTAGGGGGACTGATGAGGGGTACCTTT.

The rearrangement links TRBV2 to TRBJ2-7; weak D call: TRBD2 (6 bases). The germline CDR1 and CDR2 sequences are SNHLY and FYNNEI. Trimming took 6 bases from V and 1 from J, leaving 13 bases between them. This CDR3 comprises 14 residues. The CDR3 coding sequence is TGTGCCAGCAGCCCCGGGACTCCTTCCTACGAGCAGTACTTC. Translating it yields CASSPGTPSYEQYF.

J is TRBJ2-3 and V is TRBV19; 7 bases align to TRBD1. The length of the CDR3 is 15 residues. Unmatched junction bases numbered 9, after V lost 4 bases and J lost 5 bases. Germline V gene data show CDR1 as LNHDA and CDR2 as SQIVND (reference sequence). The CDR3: CASSTQIRTGDTQYF. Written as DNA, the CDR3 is TGTGCCAGTAGTACCCAGATAAGGACAGGAGATACGCAGTATTTT.

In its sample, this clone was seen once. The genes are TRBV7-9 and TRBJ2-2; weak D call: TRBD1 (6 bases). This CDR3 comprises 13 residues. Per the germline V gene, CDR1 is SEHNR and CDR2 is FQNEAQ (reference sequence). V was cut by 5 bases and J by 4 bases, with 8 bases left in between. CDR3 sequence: CASSRTVTGELFF. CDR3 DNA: TGTGCCAGCAGCCGGACAGTCACCGGGGAGCTGTTTTTT. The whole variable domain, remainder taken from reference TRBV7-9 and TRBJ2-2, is DTGVSQNPRHKITKRGQNVTFRCDPISEHNRLYWYRQTLGQGPEFLTYFQNEAQLEKSRLLSDRFSAERPKGSFSTLEIQRTEQGDSAMYLCASSRTVTGELFFGEGSRLTVL.

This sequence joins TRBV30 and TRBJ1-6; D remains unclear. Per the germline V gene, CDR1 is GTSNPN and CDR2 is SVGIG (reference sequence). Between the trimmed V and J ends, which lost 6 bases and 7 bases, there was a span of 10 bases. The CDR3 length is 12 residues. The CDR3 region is CACGRENSPLHF. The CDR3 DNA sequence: TGTGCCTGTGGACGGGAAAATTCACCCCTCCACTTT.

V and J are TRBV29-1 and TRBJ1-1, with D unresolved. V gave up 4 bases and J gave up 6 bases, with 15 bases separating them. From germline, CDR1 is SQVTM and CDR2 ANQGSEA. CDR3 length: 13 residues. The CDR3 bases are TGCAGCGTTGTCAAGTGGCAGTTCGCTGAAGCTTTCTTT. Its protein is CSVVKWQFAEAFF.

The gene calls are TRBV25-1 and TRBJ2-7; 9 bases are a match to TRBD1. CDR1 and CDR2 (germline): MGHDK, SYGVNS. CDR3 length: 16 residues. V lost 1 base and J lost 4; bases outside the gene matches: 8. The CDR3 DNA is TGTGCCAGCAGTGAATTGTCGGGACAGGGTAAATACGAGCAGTACTTC. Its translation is CASSELSGQGKYEQYF.

CDR3 amino acids: CASSYGQGAANSPLHF. In nucleotides, the CDR3 is TGTGCCAGCAGTTACGGGCAGGGGGCAGCTAATTCACCCCTCCACTTT. V is TRBV6-5 and J is TRBJ1-6; 8 bases align to TRBD1. CDR1 and CDR2 from the germline V gene are MNHEY and SVGAGI. The CDR3 extends over 16 amino acids. Trimming cost V 2 bases and J 6 bases; bases outside gene matches: 6.

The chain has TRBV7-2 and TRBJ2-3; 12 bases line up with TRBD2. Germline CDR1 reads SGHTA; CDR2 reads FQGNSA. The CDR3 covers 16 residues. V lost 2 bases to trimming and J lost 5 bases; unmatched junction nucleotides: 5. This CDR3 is CASSLRLAGGLDTQYF. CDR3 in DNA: TGTGCCAGCAGCTTAAGGCTAGCGGGGGGGTTAGATACGCAGTATTTT.

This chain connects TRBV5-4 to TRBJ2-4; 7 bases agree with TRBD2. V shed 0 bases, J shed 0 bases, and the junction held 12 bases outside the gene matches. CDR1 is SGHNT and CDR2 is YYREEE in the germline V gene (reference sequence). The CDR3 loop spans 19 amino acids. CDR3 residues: CASSLAPSGPLLAKNIQYF. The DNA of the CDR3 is TGTGCCAGCAGCTTGGCCCCTAGCGGACCTCTGTTAGCCAAAAACATTCAGTACTTC.

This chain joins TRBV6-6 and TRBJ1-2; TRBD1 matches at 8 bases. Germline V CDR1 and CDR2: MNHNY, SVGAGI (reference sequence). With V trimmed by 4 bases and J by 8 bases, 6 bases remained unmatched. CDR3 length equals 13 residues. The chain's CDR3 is CASSLSDRAGYTF. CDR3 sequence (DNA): TGTGCCAGCAGTTTATCGGACAGGGCCGGCTACACCTTC.

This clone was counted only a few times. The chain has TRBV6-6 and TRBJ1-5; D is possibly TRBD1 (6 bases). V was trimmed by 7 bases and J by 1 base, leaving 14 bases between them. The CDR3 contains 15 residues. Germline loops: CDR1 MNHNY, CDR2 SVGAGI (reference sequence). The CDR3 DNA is TGTGCCAGCAAAGGACCAGGACAGAGCAATCAGCCCCAGCATTTT. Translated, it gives CASKGPGQSNQPQHF.

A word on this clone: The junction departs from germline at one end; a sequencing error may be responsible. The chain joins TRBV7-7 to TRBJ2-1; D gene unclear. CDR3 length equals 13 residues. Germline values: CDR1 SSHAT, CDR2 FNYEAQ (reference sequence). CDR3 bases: TGTGCTAGCAGCTTGGGCAGCTACAATGAGCAGTTCTTC. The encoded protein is CASSLGSYNEQFF.

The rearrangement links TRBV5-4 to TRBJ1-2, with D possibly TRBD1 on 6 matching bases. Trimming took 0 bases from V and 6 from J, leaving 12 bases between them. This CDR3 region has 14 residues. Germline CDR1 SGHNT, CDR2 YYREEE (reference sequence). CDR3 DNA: TGTGCCAGCAGCTTGGTTCCAGGGGCGCATGGCTACACCTTC. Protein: CASSLVPGAHGYTF.

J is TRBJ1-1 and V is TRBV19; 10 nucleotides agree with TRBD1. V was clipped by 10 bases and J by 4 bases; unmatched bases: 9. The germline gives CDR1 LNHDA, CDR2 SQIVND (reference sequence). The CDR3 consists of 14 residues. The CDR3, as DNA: TGTGCCACCTTGACAGGGGGCGTTTTCACTGAAGCTTTCTTT. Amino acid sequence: CATLTGGVFTEAFF.

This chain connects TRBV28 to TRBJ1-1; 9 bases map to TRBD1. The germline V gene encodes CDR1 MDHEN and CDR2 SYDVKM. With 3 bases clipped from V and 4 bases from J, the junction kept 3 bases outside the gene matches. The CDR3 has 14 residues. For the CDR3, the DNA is TGTGCCAGCAGTTTGGGACAGGGTGGCACTGAAGCTTTCTTT. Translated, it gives CASSLGQGGTEAFF.